Sequencing of this T cell receptor beta chain was carried out in a study of shared clonotypes between healthy human individuals (dated by TCRdb to 2018 to 2020). About the study as a whole: A couple of women and three men aged 18 to 49 years were included in the cohort. For each donor, three plates each were used for CD4 naive and CD4 memory, two plates were used for CD8 naive, and one plate was used for CD8 memory. Blood TCR repertoires of a handful of healthy adults were deeply sequenced to estimate repertoire size and the extent of clonotype sharing between individuals. To increase sequencing depth and limit assay-specific biases, TCR repertoire library preparation and sequencing were carried out by different laboratories using diverse techniques. Leukapheresis yielded between about 0.85 and 10 billion PBMCs per donor. What the study reported, not specific to this receptor: Pairwise subsampling led to the expectation that sequencing depth would affect the degree of clonotype sharing among donors. Estimated clonotype richness was generally larger for naive than for memory subsets. Rarefaction of sorted-subset datasets indicated incomplete sequencing despite the large sequencing depth. Sampling was restricted to blood, and TCR repertoires in tissues likely differ from the TCR repertoires found in blood. When several donors were compared, the shared fraction of clonotypes was around 5% for naive CD4, around 4% for naive CD8, 2% to 2.5% for memory CD4, and 0.4% for memory CD8. Higher generation probabilities were observed for clonotypes shared by all four sorted-subset donors than for non-shared clonotypes. Because the study included only a small number of donors, the genetic and exposure-history diversity represented was limited.

The donors were healthy, HIV-negative adults who had no recently reported acute infections or vaccinations. All donors were Caucasian adults living in Nashville, Tennessee, USA. CD4+ T cells were enriched by magnetic negative selection, after which naive cells were positively selected on CD45RA and the negative fraction was taken as the memory subset. Blood was obtained by leukapheresis, after which PBMCs were separated by Ficoll-Histopaque density gradient centrifugation and cryopreserved in liquid nitrogen vapor phase. Analytical flow cytometry was used to check the purity and quantity of each magnetically sorted T cell population. Genomic DNA was isolated from every sorted fraction and measured by UV absorbance on a Nanodrop 2000c. This clone was seen only once. Its antigen is currently not known. No base quality values were provided; no much bigger clone lies one nucleotide off. Using the deep immunoSEQ assay, multiplex PCR amplified TCR CDR3 regions from genomic DNA. For each cell subset, the extracted genomic DNA was distributed evenly across all wells of several immunoSEQ 96-well plates, and each plate served as one replicate. For sorted subsets, around 200 ng genomic DNA, equal to tens of thousands of T cell genomes, was loaded into each replicate PCR. The purified libraries were quantified using a Qubit 3.0 fluorometer, sized with a Bioanalyzer 2100, and then quantified again using the KAPA Library Quantification kit. A separate single-read 150-cycle Illumina NextSeq 550 flow cell was used to sequence each immunoSEQ 96-well plate. The original methods were these. Because the immunoSEQ output held only junctional sequences and lacked quality scores, the filtering could not match the filtering applied to full-length reads. To assign V/J genes and CDR3, sequences were annotated against IMGT germline references using PyIR, a Python wrapper for IgBLAST v1.9. Reads were filtered out if the reads had weak V/J assignments (E-value above 1e-6), no CDR3, stop codons, out-of-frame junctions, or ambiguous translated residues. V3J clonotypes were defined as sequences sharing an identical inferred V gene, J gene, and CDR3 amino acid sequence. Percentage overlap between repertoires was computed as shared unique clonotypes divided by the size of the smaller repertoire. Three approaches were used to assess repertoire richness: RTK rarefaction, the Chao1 estimator, and Recon v2.1 estimates of unobserved clonotypes. OLGA was used to compute generation probabilities for all TCRbeta clonotypes that the gDNA method yielded from four donors. Imported from immuneACCESS, the table was reduced by TCRdb to in-frame sequences with V and J called. These copies leave out some clones; in studies compared against another copy, an unresolved V gene accounts for under half, and the cause of the remainder is not known. V and J calls and clone size are those listed in that table; D and trimming were worked out from the DNA. The sample contains 1,500,000 or so clones, roughly 98.5% of them found a single time. Of the sample, 0.3% to 0.45% falls within the top ten clones.

From a lookup of the germline V gene, CDR1 and CDR2 are MDHEN and SYDVKM. V gives up 11 bases and J gives up 0 bases, and the segment between their germline ends measures 14 bases. The CDR3 contains 14 residues, cysteine and phenylalanine counted. The read is trimmed to its CDR3 DNA, 42 bases read in frame from base 1. This chain joins TRBV28 to TRBJ1-3, and perhaps TRBD1 as D gene, on 6 matching bases. The receptor comes from a man aged 25 to 40 in good health. Input material: naive CD4+ T cells sorted from blood. According to the study, the label for this sample's cell subset or site signals: CD45RA+ positively selected. The nucleotide sequence is given as TGTGCCCGAATGGACAGTCGCTCTGGAAACACCATATATTTT. It is translated as CARMDSRSGNTIYF.